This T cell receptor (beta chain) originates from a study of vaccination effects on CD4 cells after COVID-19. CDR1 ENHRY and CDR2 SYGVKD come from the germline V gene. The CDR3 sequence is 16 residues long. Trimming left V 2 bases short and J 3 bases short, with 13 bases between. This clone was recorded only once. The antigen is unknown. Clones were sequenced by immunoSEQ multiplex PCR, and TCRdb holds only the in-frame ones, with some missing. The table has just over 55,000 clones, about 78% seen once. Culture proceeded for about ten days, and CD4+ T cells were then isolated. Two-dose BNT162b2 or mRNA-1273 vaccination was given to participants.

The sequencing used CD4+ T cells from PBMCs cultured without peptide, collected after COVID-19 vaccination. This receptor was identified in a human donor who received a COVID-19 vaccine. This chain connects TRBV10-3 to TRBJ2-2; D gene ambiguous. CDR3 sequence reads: CAISEKADYYTGELFF. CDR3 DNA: TGTGCCATCAGTGAGAAGGCGGATTATTACACCGGGGAGCTGTTTTTT.